The present T cell receptor (beta chain) was sequenced within a study of cytomegalovirus exposure and HLA in healthy donors. Both 60 Vbeta primers and 13 Jbeta primers went into the PCR. Clones were sequenced by immunoSEQ multiplex PCR, and TCRdb holds only the in-frame ones, with some missing. The top ten clones hold 1.2% of a sample with about 150,000 clones, approximately 80% of them seen once. This sequence originates from a boy aged 2-15 years in good health and CMV-seronegative. Sequenced material: PBMCs.

CDR3 region: CASSPTSGSPHEQYF. DNA for the CDR3: TGTGCCAGCAGCCCGACTAGCGGGAGTCCTCACGAGCAGTACTTC. The rearrangement uses TRBV7-2 and TRBJ2-7, with TRBD2 matching over 12 bases. This CDR3 comprises 15 residues. J lost 5 bases, V lost 5 bases, and 7 bases had no gene match. Per the germline V gene, CDR1 is SGHTA and CDR2 is FQGNSA.